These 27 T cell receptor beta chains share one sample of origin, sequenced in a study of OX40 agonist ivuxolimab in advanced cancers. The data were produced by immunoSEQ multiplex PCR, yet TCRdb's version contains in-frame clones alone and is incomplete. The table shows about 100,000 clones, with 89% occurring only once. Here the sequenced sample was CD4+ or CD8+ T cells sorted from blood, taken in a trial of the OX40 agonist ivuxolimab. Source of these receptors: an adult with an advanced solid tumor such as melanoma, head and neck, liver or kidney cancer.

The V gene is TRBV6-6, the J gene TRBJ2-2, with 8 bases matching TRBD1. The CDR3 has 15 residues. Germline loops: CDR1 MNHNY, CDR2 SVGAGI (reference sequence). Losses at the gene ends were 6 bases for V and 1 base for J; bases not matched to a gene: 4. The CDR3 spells CASSLDRVNTGELFF. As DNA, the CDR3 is TGTGCCAGCAGCCTGGACAGGGTGAACACCGGGGAGCTGTTTTTT.

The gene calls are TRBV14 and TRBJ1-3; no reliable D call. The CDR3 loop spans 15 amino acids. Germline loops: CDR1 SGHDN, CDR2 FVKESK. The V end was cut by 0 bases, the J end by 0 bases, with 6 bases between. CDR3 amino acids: CASSQDRVSGNTIYF. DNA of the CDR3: TGTGCCAGCAGCCAAGATAGGGTCTCTGGAAACACCATATATTTT.

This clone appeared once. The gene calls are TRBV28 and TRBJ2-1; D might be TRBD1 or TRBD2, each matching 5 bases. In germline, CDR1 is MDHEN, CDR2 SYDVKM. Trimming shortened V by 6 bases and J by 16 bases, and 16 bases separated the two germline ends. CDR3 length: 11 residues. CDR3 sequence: CASSDRGSGFF. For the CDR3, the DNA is TGTGCCAGCAGCGACCGGGGCTCTGGATTCTTC. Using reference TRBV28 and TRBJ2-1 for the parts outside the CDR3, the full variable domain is DVKVTQSSRYLVKRTGEKVFLECVQDMDHENMFWYRQDPGLGLRLIYFSYDVKMKEKGDIPEGYSVSREKKERFSLILESASTNQTSMYLCASSDRGSGFFGPGTRLTVL.

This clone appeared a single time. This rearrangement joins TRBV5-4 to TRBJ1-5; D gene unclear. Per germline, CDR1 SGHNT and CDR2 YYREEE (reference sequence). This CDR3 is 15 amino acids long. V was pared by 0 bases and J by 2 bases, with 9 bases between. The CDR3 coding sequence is TGTGCCAGCAGCTTGGGGGTTTCGGGCAATCAGCCCCAGCATTTT. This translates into CASSLGVSGNQPQHF.

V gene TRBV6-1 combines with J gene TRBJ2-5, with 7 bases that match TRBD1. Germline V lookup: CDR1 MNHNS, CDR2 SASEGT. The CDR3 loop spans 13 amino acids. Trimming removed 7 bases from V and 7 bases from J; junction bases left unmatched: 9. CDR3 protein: CASKGQTPGTQYF. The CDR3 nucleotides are TGTGCCAGCAAGGGACAGACCCCAGGGACCCAGTACTTC.

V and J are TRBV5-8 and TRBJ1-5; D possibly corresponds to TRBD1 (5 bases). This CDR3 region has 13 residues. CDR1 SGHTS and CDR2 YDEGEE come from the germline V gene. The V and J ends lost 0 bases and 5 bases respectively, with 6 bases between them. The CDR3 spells CASSLVGDQPQHF. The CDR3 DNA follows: TGTGCCAGCAGCTTGGTAGGGGATCAGCCCCAGCATTTT. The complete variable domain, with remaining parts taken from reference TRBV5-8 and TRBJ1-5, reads EAGVTQSPTHLIKTRGQQATLRCSPISGHTSVYWYQQALGLGLQFLLWYDEGEERNRGNFPPRFSGRQFPNYSSELNVNALELEDSALYLCASSLVGDQPQHFGDGTRLSIL.

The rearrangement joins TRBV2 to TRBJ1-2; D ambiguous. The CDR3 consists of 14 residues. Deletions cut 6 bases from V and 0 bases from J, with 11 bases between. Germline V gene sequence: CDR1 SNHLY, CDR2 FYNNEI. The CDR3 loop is CASSATASNYGYTF. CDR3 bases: TGTGCCAGCAGCGCGACGGCCTCTAACTATGGCTACACCTTC.

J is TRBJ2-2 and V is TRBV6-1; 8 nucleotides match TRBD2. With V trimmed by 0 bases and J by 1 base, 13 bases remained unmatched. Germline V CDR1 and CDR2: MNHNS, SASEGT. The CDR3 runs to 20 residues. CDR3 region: CASSEARFSGTTGNTGELFF. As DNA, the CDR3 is TGTGCCAGCAGTGAAGCGCGTTTTAGCGGGACTACAGGGAACACCGGGGAGCTGTTTTTT.

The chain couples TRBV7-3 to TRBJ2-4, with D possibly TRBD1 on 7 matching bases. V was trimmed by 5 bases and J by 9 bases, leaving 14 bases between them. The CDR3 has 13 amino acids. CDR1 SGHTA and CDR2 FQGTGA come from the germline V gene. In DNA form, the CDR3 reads TGTGCCAGCAGCCCCCAGGGGGGTGGCATTCAGTACTTC. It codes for CASSPQGGGIQYF.

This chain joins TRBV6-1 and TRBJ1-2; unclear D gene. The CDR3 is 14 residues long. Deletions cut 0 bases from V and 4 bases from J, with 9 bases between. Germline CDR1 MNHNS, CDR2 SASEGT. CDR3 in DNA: TGTGCCAGCAGTGAAGCCGCAGGAAGCTATGGCTACACCTTC. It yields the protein CASSEAAGSYGYTF.

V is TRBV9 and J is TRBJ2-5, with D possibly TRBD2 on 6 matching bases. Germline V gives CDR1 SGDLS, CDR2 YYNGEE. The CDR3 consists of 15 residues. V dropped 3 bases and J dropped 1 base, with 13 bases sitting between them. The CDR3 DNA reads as TGTGCCAGCAGCGCCCTGGGGCGGGGCCAAGAGACCCAGTACTTC. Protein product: CASSALGRGQETQYF.

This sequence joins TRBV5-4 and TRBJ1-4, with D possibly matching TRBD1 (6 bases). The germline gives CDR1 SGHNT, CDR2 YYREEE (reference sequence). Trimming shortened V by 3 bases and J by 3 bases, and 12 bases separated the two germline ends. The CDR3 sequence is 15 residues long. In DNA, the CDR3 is TGTGCCAGCAGCTCAAGGAGGGGGTCTAATGAAAAACTGTTTTTT. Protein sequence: CASSSRRGSNEKLFF.

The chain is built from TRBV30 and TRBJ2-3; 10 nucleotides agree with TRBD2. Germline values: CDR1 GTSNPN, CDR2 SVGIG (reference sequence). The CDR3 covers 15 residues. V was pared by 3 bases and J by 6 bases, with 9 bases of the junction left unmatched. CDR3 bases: TGTGCCTGGAGCGTAGAGACTAGCGGGCGGGATACGCAGTATTTT. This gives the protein CAWSVETSGRDTQYF.

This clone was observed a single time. CDR3 DNA: TGTGCCAGCAATAACCAGGGGGCTAATCAGCCCCAGCATTTT. Translation gives CASNNQGANQPQHF. The chain has TRBV28 and TRBJ1-5, with 8 bases fitting TRBD1. J lost 4 bases, V lost 7 bases, and 6 bases had no gene match. The CDR3 is 14 amino acids. CDR1 and CDR2 from the germline V gene are MDHEN and SYDVKM.

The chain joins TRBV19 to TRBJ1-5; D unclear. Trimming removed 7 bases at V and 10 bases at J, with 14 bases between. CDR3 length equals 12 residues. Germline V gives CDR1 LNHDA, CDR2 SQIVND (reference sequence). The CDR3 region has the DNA TGTGCCAGTAATGCAGGAGTACGACCCCAGCATTTT. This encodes CASNAGVRPQHF.

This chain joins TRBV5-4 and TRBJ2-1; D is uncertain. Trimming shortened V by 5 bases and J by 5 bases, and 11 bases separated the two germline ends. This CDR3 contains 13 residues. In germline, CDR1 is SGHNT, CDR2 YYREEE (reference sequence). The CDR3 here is CASSRWNDNEQFF. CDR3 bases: TGTGCCAGCAGTCGATGGAACGACAATGAGCAGTTCTTC. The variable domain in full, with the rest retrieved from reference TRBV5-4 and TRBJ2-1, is ETGVTQSPTHLIKTRGQQVTLRCSSQSGHNTVSWYQQALGQGPQFIFQYYREEENGRGNFPPRFSGLQFPNYSSELNVNALELDDSALYLCASSRWNDNEQFFGPGTRLTVL.

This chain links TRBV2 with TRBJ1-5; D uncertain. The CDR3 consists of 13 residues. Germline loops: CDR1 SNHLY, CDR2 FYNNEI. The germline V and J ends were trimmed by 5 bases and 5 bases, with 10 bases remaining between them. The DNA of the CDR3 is TGTGCCAGCAGTCTTCGTTCGTATCAGCCCCAGCATTTT. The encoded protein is CASSLRSYQPQHF. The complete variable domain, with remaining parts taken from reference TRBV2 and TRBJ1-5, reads EPEVTQTPSHQVTQMGQEVILRCVPISNHLYFYWYRQILGQKVEFLVSFYNNEISEKSEIFDDQFSVERPDGSNFTLKIRSTKLEDSAMYFCASSLRSYQPQHFGDGTRLSIL.

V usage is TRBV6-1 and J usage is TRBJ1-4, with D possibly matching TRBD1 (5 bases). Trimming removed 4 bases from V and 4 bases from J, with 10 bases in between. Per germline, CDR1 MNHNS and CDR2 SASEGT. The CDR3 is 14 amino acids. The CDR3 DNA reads TGTGCCAGCAGTGGGCCCGGGGGTAATGAAAAACTGTTTTTT. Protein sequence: CASSGPGGNEKLFF.

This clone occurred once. Written as DNA, the CDR3 is TGTGCCAGCAGGAGGTCCCCGATGAACACTGAAGCTTTCTTT. This translates into CASRRSPMNTEAFF. The chain employs TRBV28 and TRBJ1-1; the D is unclear. V was cut by 6 bases and J by 0 bases, with 11 bases left in between. The CDR3 is 14 residues long. Germline V gives CDR1 MDHEN, CDR2 SYDVKM.

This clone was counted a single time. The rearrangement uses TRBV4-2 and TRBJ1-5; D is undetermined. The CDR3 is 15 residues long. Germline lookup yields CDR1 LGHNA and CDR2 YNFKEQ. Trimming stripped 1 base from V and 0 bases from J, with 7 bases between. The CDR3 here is CASSQGGISNQPQHF. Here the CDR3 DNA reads TGTGCCAGCAGCCAAGGAGGGATTAGCAATCAGCCCCAGCATTTT.

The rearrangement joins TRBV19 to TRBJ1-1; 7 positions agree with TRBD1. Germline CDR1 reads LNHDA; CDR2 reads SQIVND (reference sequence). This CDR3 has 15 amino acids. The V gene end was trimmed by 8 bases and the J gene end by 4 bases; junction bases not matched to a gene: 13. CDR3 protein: CASPALGQRPTEAFF. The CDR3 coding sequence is TGTGCCAGTCCGGCGTTGGGACAGAGACCCACTGAAGCTTTCTTT.

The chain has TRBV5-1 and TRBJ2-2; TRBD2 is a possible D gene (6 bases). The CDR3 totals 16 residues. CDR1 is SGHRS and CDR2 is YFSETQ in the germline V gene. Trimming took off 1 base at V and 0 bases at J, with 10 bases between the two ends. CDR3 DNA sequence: TGCGCCAGCAGCTTGCGGGGGACTGCGAACACCGGGGAGCTGTTTTTT. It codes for CASSLRGTANTGELFF.

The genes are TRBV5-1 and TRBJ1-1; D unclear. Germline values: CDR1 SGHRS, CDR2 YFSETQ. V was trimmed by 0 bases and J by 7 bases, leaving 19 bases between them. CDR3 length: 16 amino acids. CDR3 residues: CASSLAVGKTSFEAFF. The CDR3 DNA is TGCGCCAGCAGCTTGGCCGTGGGGAAAACCAGTTTTGAAGCTTTCTTT.

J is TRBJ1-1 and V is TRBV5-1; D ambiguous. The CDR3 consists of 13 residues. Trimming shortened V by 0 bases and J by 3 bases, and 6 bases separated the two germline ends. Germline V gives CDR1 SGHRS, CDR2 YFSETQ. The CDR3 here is CASSLGGHTEAFF. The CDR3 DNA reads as TGCGCCAGCAGCTTGGGAGGGCACACTGAAGCTTTCTTT.

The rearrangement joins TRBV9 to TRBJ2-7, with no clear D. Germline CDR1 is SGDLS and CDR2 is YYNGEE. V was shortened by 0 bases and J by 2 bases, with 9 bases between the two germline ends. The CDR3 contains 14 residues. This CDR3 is CASSVGVRAYEQYF. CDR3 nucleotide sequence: TGTGCCAGCAGCGTAGGCGTTAGGGCCTACGAGCAGTACTTC.

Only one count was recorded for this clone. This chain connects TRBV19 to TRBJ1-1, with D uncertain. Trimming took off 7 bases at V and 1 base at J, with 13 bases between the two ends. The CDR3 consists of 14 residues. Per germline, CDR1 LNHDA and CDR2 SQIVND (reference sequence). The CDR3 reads CASNLLAGNTEAFF. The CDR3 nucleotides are TGTGCCAGTAACCTATTGGCCGGGAACACTGAAGCTTTCTTT.

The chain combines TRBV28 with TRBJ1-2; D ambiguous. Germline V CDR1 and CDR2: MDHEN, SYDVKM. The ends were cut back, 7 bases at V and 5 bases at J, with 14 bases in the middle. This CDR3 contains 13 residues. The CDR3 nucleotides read TGTGCCAGCAACCAGGCGGTGGGGTATGGCTACACCTTC. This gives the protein CASNQAVGYGYTF.